Sequencing of this T cell receptor (beta chain) was carried out in a study of blood T cell repertoires in COVID-19. Across the whole study: Collection of acute and convalescent COVID-19 samples took place in the United States, Italy and Spain.

TCRdb's table, derived via immunoSEQ multiplex PCR, lists solely in-frame clones and lacks some. The data contain about 240,000 clones, 82% of them singletons. The CDR3 has 14 residues. V was cut by 1 base and J by 4 bases, with 10 bases left in between. The germline gives CDR1 MNHNS, CDR2 SASEGT. Sequenced: peripheral blood. The J gene is TRBJ1-2, the V gene TRBV6-1; D might be TRBD1 (5 bases). The sequence came from a woman younger than 35 with acute or convalescent COVID-19. The CDR3 DNA follows: TGTGCCAGCAGTGAAGATGTAGGGGTCTATGGCTACACCTTC. It is translated as CASSEDVGVYGYTF.